These T cell receptor beta chains were read from a single sample in a study of T cell clones after liver transplantation. Measured with immunoSEQ multiplex PCR; TCRdb has only the in-frame clones, and not every one. The sample holds more than 95,000 clones, 75% to 85% seen once. This sample comprised CD4+ T cells from blood, obtained before liver transplant. All receptors derive from a human donor who received a liver transplant. The CDR3 runs from the conserved cysteine through the conserved F or W. The order of the fields is V gene, clone size, CDR3 protein. Only some rows state a clone size, as once, few, many or a class for expanded clones.

V gene: TRBV11-3
clone size: -
CDR3 protein: CASSLVGTSGTGELFF

V gene: TRBV5-6
clone size: -
CDR3 protein: CASSPLRATNEKLFF

V gene: TRBV28
clone size: few
CDR3 protein: CASSLEGSARNTIYF

V gene: TRBV5-1
clone size: -
CDR3 protein: CASSIGQGEAFF

V gene: TRBV9
clone size: -
CDR3 protein: CASSPQVGLNTGELFF

V gene: TRBV7-6
clone size: -
CDR3 protein: CASRNPTGTGGTEAFF

V gene: TRBV5-4
clone size: -
CDR3 protein: CASSSSTGVNTEAFF

V gene: TRBV19
clone size: once
CDR3 protein: CASSMYLGRTEAFF

V gene: TRBV2
clone size: -
CDR3 protein: CASILQGGGPYEQYF

V gene: TRBV6-5
clone size: -
CDR3 protein: CASSRQGGLGYTF

V gene: TRBV30
clone size: -
CDR3 protein: CAWSAGPGELFF

V gene: TRBV5-6
clone size: few
CDR3 protein: CASSFYRGQLDTEAFF

V gene: TRBV5-1
clone size: once
CDR3 protein: CASSYATVKETQYF

V gene: TRBV6-1
clone size: -
CDR3 protein: CASSEGSPNQPQHF

V gene: TRBV18
clone size: once
CDR3 protein: CASSPFGGVTDTQYF

V gene: TRBV5-1
clone size: -
CDR3 protein: CASSLVPGAPNTGELFF

V gene: TRBV11-2
clone size: once
CDR3 protein: CASSWKTGTGSSRSPLHF

V gene: TRBV7-2
clone size: -
CDR3 protein: CASSPWGGDYEQYF

V gene: TRBV5-1
clone size: many
CDR3 protein: CASSVGGGQDEQYF

V gene: TRBV5-1
clone size: -
CDR3 protein: CASSLAGTTDTQYF

V gene: TRBV19
clone size: -
CDR3 protein: CASSIDKARADTQYF

V gene: TRBV10-3
clone size: -
CDR3 protein: CAISGLAGGQETQYF

V gene: TRBV19
clone size: -
CDR3 protein: CASSILVRGGPQHF

V gene: TRBV7-8
clone size: few
CDR3 protein: CASSFIVRDRANYGYTF

V gene: TRBV28
clone size: -
CDR3 protein: CASSLLGGNQPQHF

V gene: TRBV6-6
clone size: once
CDR3 protein: CASSRLAGEGEQYF

V gene: TRBV19
clone size: -
CDR3 protein: CASGDRNEKLFF